The 15 T cell receptor beta chains below all came from one sample that was sequenced in a study of Ad26.COV2.S vaccination and SARS-CoV-2 variants. This table comes from immunoSEQ multiplex PCR, and its TCRdb copy is limited to in-frame clones, with some not included. The table records some 640,000 clones, more than 80% of them present only once. The sample's treatment: around 19 received Ad26.COV2.S at low or high dose, single or two shots; roughly 5 received placebo; per-sample allocation not given. The investigators took samples on day 63 after the first vaccine or placebo injection. Specimen: peripheral blood, collected in a trial of Ad26.COV2.S vaccine versus placebo. The receptor source for this set is a person between 18 and 65 years old who received the Ad26.COV2.S COVID-19 vaccine or a placebo.

The chain joins TRBV11-2 to TRBJ2-7; D may be TRBD1 or TRBD2 (6 bases each). V was clipped by 3 bases and J by 4 bases, with 13 bases between them. Germline V gene data show CDR1 as SGHAT and CDR2 as FQNNGV. This CDR3 has 14 amino acids. CDR3 in amino acids: CASSFGGLGYEQYF. In nucleotides, the CDR3 is TGTGCCAGCAGCTTTGGGGGGCTGGGTTACGAGCAGTACTTC.

V usage is TRBV7-2 and J usage is TRBJ2-3, with D maybe TRBD1 (5 bases). V was clipped by 5 bases and J by 0 bases, with 9 bases between them. CDR1 and CDR2 (germline): SGHTA, FQGNSA. The CDR3 contains 14 residues. The CDR3 here is CASSAGLSTDTQYF. The CDR3 DNA reads as TGTGCCAGCAGCGCAGGGTTGAGCACAGATACGCAGTATTTT.

This clone was seen once. The chain joins TRBV19 to TRBJ1-1; 7 positions match TRBD1. V lost 5 bases to trimming and J lost 6 bases; unmatched junction nucleotides: 6. The CDR3 consists of 13 residues. Germline values: CDR1 LNHDA, CDR2 SQIVND (reference sequence). CDR3: CASSEEGAAEAFF. CDR3 bases: TGTGCCAGTAGTGAGGAGGGGGCGGCTGAAGCTTTCTTT. Based on the CDR3 plus reference TRBV19 and TRBJ1-1, the full variable domain is DGGITQSPKYLFRKEGQNVTLSCEQNLNHDAMYWYRQDPGQGLRLIYYSQIVNDFQKGDIAEGYSVSREKKESFPLTVTSAQKNPTAFYLCASSEEGAAEAFFGQGTRLTVV.

The genes are TRBV7-3 and TRBJ2-7; 7 bases align to TRBD2. The CDR3 has 13 amino acids. V was clipped by 5 bases and J by 6 bases; unmatched bases: 7. Germline V CDR1 and CDR2: SGHTA, FQGTGA. The CDR3 sequence is CASSPQRTSEQYF. The CDR3 region has the DNA TGTGCCAGCAGCCCCCAACGGACTAGCGAGCAGTACTTC.

The J gene is TRBJ1-2, the V gene TRBV7-9; TRBD1 is a possible D gene (5 bases). Germline CDR1 and CDR2: SEHNR and FQNEAQ (reference sequence). The CDR3 extends over 15 amino acids. Trimming shortened V by 1 base and J by 1 base, and 10 bases separated the two germline ends. The CDR3 protein is CASSLGGTLNYGYTF. Here the CDR3 DNA reads TGTGCCAGCAGCTTAGGAGGGACCCTTAACTATGGCTACACCTTC. The full variable domain, completed using reference TRBV7-9 and TRBJ1-2, is DTGVSQNPRHKITKRGQNVTFRCDPISEHNRLYWYRQTLGQGPEFLTYFQNEAQLEKSRLLSDRFSAERPKGSFSTLEIQRTEQGDSAMYLCASSLGGTLNYGYTFGSGTRLTVV.

A single count supports this clone. The rearrangement joins TRBV6-5 to TRBJ1-4, with no clear D. The CDR3 contains 15 residues. Germline lookup yields CDR1 MNHEY and CDR2 SVGAGI. The V and J ends lost 5 bases and 0 bases respectively, with 10 bases between them. The chain's CDR3 is CASSRLGTTNEKLFF. Here the CDR3 DNA reads TGTGCCAGCAGTCGTCTAGGGACAACTAATGAAAAACTGTTTTTT.

The CDR3 DNA reads TGCGCCAGCAGCTTGGAGATCAACGGGGGCACAGATACGCAGTATTTT. Amino acids: CASSLEINGGTDTQYF. The chain recombines TRBV5-1 with TRBJ2-3; perhaps TRBD2 as D (5 bases). V was trimmed by 0 bases and J by 1 base, leaving 12 bases between them. Germline lookup yields CDR1 SGHRS and CDR2 YFSETQ. The CDR3 length is 16 residues.

The chain has TRBV4-3 and TRBJ2-1, with 7 bases identical to TRBD2. This CDR3 spans 15 amino acids. CDR1 and CDR2 (germline): LGHNA, YSLEER. The trim removed 2 bases at V and 4 bases at J, leaving 5 bases unmatched. CDR3 coding DNA: TGCGCCAGCAGCCAATACAGCGGGGCTTACAATGAGCAGTTCTTC. Its protein is CASSQYSGAYNEQFF.

The chain couples TRBV14 to TRBJ2-2; no clear D gene. Germline V gene sequence: CDR1 SGHDN, CDR2 FVKESK. There are 15 residues in the CDR3. The V end was cut by 2 bases, the J end by 3 bases, with 10 bases between. The DNA for the CDR3 is TGTGCCAGCAGCCAAAGTAACTCCCACACCGGGGAGCTGTTTTTT. Protein: CASSQSNSHTGELFF.

The chain recombines TRBV7-2 with TRBJ2-7; D is ambiguous. V was cut by 4 bases and J by 2 bases, with 12 bases left in between. The CDR3 has 14 amino acids. The germline V gene encodes CDR1 SGHTA and CDR2 FQGNSA. CDR3 residues: CASSSPMGTYEQYF. CDR3 nucleotide sequence: TGTGCCAGCAGCTCTCCGATGGGGACCTACGAGCAGTACTTC. Full variable domain (rest looked up from reference TRBV7-2 and TRBJ2-7): GAGVSQSPSNKVTEKGKDVELRCDPISGHTALYWYRQSLGQGLEFLIYFQGNSAPDKSGLPSDRFSAERTGGSVSTLTIQRTQQEDSAVYLCASSSPMGTYEQYFGPGTRLTVT.

The chain couples TRBV6-5 to TRBJ1-4, with 7 bases that match TRBD1. The germline V gene has CDR1 MNHEY and CDR2 SVGAGI. The CDR3 is 15 residues long. Trimming took 2 bases from V and 7 from J; bases not matched to a gene: 7. The chain's CDR3 is CASSYRGGSGEKLFF. CDR3 DNA sequence: TGTGCCAGCAGTTACAGAGGGGGCTCCGGTGAAAAACTGTTTTTT.

The chain uses TRBV4-2 and TRBJ2-3; no firm D call. CDR3 length: 17 amino acids. Trimming pared 0 bases from V and 0 bases from J, leaving 13 bases between. CDR1 and CDR2 (germline): LGHNA, YNFKEQ. Here the CDR3 reads CASSQESPATSTDTQYF. In DNA, the CDR3 is TGTGCCAGCAGCCAAGAATCGCCGGCGACTAGCACAGATACGCAGTATTTT.

This chain connects TRBV5-1 to TRBJ2-5, with TRBD2 matching over 7 bases. The V segment lost 0 bases and the J segment 7 bases; nucleotides outside the gene matches: 12. The germline gives CDR1 SGHRS, CDR2 YFSETQ. This CDR3 has 16 residues. The DNA of the CDR3 is TGCGCCAGCAGCTTGGGGCTAGCGGAGGCCTTGGGGACCCAGTACTTC. This sequence encodes CASSLGLAEALGTQYF.

V is TRBV7-9 and J is TRBJ2-6; D may match TRBD1 or TRBD2 (6 bases each). V shed 7 bases and J shed 1 base, with 20 bases lying between them. Germline V CDR1 and CDR2: SEHNR, FQNEAQ (reference sequence). The CDR3 is 18 residues long. CDR3 nucleotide sequence: TGTGCCAGCATCCAAGGTGGAGGGGGAGCATCTGGGGCCAACGTCCTGACTTTC. It translates to CASIQGGGGASGANVLTF.

The chain carries TRBV11-3 and TRBJ2-1, with D possibly being TRBD1 (5 bases). Trimming removed 3 bases from V and 7 bases from J, with 7 bases in between. This CDR3 comprises 12 residues. Germline V gives CDR1 SGHNT, CDR2 YENEEA. CDR3 sequence (DNA): TGTGCCAGCAGCTTTAAGGGGAATGAGCAGTTCTTC. This codes for CASSFKGNEQFF. Full variable domain (remainder filled in from reference TRBV11-3 and TRBJ2-1): EAGVVQSPRYKIIEKKQPVAFWCNPISGHNTLYWYLQNLGQGPELLIRYENEEAVDDSQLPKDRFSAERLKGVDSTLKIQPAELGDSAVYLCASSFKGNEQFFGPGTRLTVL.